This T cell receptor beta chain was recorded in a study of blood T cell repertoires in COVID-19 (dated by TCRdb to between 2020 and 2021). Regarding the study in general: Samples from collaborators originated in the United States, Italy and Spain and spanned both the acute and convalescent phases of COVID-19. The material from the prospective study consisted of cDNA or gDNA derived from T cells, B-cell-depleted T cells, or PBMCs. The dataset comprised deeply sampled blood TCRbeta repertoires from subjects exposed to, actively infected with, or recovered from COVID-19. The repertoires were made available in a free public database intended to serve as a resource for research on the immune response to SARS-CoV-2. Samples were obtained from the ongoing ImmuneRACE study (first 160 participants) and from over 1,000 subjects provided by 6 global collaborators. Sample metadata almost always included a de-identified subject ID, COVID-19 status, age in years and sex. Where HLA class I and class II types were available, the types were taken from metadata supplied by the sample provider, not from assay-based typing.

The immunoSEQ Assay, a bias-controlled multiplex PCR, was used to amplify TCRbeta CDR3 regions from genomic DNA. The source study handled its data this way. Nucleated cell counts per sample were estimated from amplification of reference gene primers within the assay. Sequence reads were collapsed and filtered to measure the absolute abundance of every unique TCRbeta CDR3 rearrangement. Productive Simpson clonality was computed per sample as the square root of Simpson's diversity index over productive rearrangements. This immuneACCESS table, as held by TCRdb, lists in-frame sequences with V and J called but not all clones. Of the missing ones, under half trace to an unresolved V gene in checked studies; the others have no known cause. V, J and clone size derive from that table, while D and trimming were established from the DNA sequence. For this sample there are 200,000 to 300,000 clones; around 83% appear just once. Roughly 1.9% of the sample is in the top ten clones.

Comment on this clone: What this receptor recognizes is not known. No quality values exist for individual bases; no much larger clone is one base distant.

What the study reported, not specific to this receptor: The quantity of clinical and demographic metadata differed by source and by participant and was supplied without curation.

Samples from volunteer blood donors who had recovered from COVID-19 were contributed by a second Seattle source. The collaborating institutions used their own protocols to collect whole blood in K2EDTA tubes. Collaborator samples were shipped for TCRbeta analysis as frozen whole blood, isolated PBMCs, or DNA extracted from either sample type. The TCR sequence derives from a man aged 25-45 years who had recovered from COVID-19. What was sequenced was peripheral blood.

In nucleotides, the sequence is TGTGCCAGCAGTGGCCGGGACAGGGGACTCCCTTACTATGGCTACACCTTC. Translated, this gives CASSGRDRGLPYYGYTF. The chain was built from TRBV2 and TRBJ1-2, with 10 bases matching TRBD1. The germline V gene sets CDR1 to SNHLY and CDR2 to FYNNEI. V is trimmed back by 4 bases and J by 3 bases, and the junction contains 11 bases that no gene match accounts for. Reading from cysteine to phenylalanine, the CDR3 counts 17 amino acids. Only the CDR3 DNA stays, 51 bases, in frame from base 1.